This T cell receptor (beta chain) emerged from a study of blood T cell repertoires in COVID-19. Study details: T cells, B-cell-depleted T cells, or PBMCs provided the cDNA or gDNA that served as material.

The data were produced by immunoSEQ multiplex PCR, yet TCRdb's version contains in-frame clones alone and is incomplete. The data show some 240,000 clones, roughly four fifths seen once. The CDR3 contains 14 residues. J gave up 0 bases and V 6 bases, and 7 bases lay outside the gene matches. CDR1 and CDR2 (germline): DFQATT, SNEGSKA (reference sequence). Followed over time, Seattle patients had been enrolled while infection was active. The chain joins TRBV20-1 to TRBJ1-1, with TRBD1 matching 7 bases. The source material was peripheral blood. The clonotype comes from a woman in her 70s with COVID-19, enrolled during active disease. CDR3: CSASAGGMNTEAFF. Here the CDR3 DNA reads TGCAGTGCCAGTGCAGGGGGGATGAACACTGAAGCTTTCTTT.